This T cell receptor (beta chain) is from a study of T cells in Graves' hyperthyroidism and ophthalmopathy. Regarding the study as a whole: Ophthalmopathy was identified by the model a median approximately six months ahead of onset.

The TCR beta CDR3 regions underwent amplification using RNA transcripts as the source. First-round RT-PCR of the TCR CDR3 relied on the HTBI primer set. Each CDR3 protein gets one entry after TCRdb re-called the multiplex PCR reads with MiXCR. The data show roughly 740,000 distinct CDR3 sequences, with around 17% seen just once and approximately 8.4% held by the top ten. Germline V gene lookup returns CDR1 GTSNPN and CDR2 SVGIG (reference sequence). V shed 2 bases and J shed 3 bases, with 10 bases lying between them. This CDR3 is 13 amino acids long. Remarks on this clonotype: Antigen unknown.

V gene TRBV30 combines with J gene TRBJ1-1, with D unresolved. Sequenced material: blood. The sequence came from a man in his late teens or twenties with Graves' hyperthyroidism. CDR3 DNA: TGTGCCTGGAGTTCAGGAGCATACACTGAAGCTTTCTTT. Protein product: CAWSSGAYTEAFF.